Listed here is a single T cell receptor beta chain. These data originate in a study of blood T cell repertoires in COVID-19. The CDR3 contains 15 residues. The V segment lost 3 bases and the J segment 3 bases; nucleotides outside the gene matches: 5. The germline CDR1 and CDR2 sequences are LNHDA and SQIVND (reference sequence). Per the original data handling: Reference gene primer amplification gave estimated nucleated cell counts. Clones were read by immunoSEQ multiplex PCR, and TCRdb kept only the in-frame ones, dropping some. V, J and clone size are taken as reported in that table, and D and trimming were inferred from the DNA itself. The repertoire includes 250,000 to 350,000 clones, 85% to 90% of them detected once, and roughly 6% sits in the top ten.

Sequenced: peripheral blood. This chain links TRBV19 with TRBJ2-1; 7 nucleotides align to TRBD2. The TCR originated in a woman aged 50 to 60 with COVID-19, enrolled during active disease. The CDR3 loop is CASSMEGGIYNEQFF. The CDR3 bases are TGTGCCAGTAGTATGGAGGGAGGGATCTACAATGAGCAGTTCTTC.